The 5 T cell receptor beta chains below all came from one sample that was sequenced in a study of beta chain features in type 1 diabetes. For these TCRs, the target antigens are not known. Every isolated RNA sample was fully reverse transcribed, so sequencing captured expressed TCRB transcripts. The method was immunoSEQ multiplex PCR; TCRdb's version includes in-frame clones alone and lacks a portion of them. The sample yields around 160,000 clones, around 8.4% seen once. Notes on the study in general: Researchers report that Type 1 diabetes patients had moderately but significantly shorter TCRB CDR3s across all four CD4+ subsets.

Sequenced material: central memory CD4+ T cells from blood. The receptors here all came from a woman between 18 and 29 years old with type 1 diabetes.

This clone has a handful of counts. V usage is TRBV30 and J usage is TRBJ1-4, with TRBD1 matching 9 bases. The CDR3 has 14 residues. CDR1 is GTSNPN and CDR2 is SVGIG in the germline V gene (reference sequence). The V gene end was trimmed by 3 bases and the J gene end by 5 bases; junction bases not matched to a gene: 4. CDR3 sequence (DNA): TGTGCCTGGAGCCCCGGGACAGGGAATGAAAAACTGTTTTTT. This translates into CAWSPGTGNEKLFF.

In nucleotides, the CDR3 is TGTGCCAGCAAAACGACAGGGAGAGAGACCCAGTACTTC. Amino acids: CASKTTGRETQYF. This chain connects TRBV28 to TRBJ2-5, with 7 bases lining up with TRBD1. J gave up 4 bases and V 7 bases, and 6 bases lay outside the gene matches. The germline V gene encodes CDR1 MDHEN and CDR2 SYDVKM. This CDR3 is built from 13 residues.

Worth noting for this clone: The same CDR3 also results from other DNA sequences found in this sample. The chain joins TRBV6-6 to TRBJ2-7, with D possibly TRBD1 on 5 matching bases. Trimming shortened V by 7 bases and J by 1 base, and 8 bases separated the two germline ends. The CDR3 has 12 amino acids. Per germline, CDR1 MNHNY and CDR2 SVGAGI (reference sequence). The CDR3 nucleotides are TGTGCCAGCACAGGGATGTCCTACGAGCAGTACTTC. This codes for CASTGMSYEQYF.

This chain uses TRBV6-5 with TRBJ2-5; 9 positions match TRBD2. The CDR3 has 14 amino acids. CDR1 is MNHEY, CDR2 SVGAGI, per germline. After removal of 5 bases from V and 5 bases from J, the junction contained 6 bases not matched to a gene. CDR3 in amino acids: CASSLGLASETQYF. For the CDR3, the DNA is TGTGCCAGCAGTCTCGGACTAGCGAGCGAGACCCAGTACTTC.

This clone has more than one count but fewer than ten. This chain uses TRBV9 with TRBJ2-3, with 7 bases identical to TRBD1. There are 15 residues in the CDR3. V dropped 3 bases and J dropped 2; count of bases not matched to a gene: 6. Germline CDR1 is SGDLS and CDR2 is YYNGEE. In DNA, the CDR3 is TGTGCCAGCAGCGCAGGGACAGTGTACACAGATACGCAGTATTTT. It translates to CASSAGTVYTDTQYF.